A single sample gave rise to the 3 T cell receptor beta chains below, sequenced in a study of T cells in Graves' hyperthyroidism and ophthalmopathy. What was amplified from RNA transcripts were TCR beta CDR3 regions. In the first-round RT-PCR of the TCR CDR3, the HTBI primer set was used. TCRdb recomputed calls from the multiplex PCR reads with MiXCR, one row per CDR3 protein. The repertoire holds around 350,000 distinct CDR3 sequences, with under 20% as singletons. Sequenced input: blood. Every receptor here comes from a woman between 18 and 29 years old with Graves' hyperthyroidism.

This clonotype was observed a few times. A clone one base away is much larger, so this may be a read error. This chain connects TRBV6-1 to TRBJ2-5; D possibly corresponds to TRBD1 (5 bases). There are 15 residues in the CDR3. Looked up from germline, CDR1 is MNHNS and CDR2 is SASEGT. The CDR3 nucleotides are TGTGCCGGCAGTGCCCACACTCCAGGGCTCGAGACCCAGTACTTC. It is translated as CAGSAHTPGLETQYF.

This clonotype occurred many times. The chain joins TRBV15 to TRBJ1-1; D ambiguous. CDR1 LNHNV and CDR2 YYDKDF come from the germline V gene (reference sequence). The CDR3 contains 13 residues. The germline V and J ends were trimmed by 5 bases and 5 bases, with 12 bases remaining between them. Written as DNA, the CDR3 is TGTGCCACCAGCGAAGGGAAAGGGACTGAAGCTTTCTTT. This translates into CATSEGKGTEAFF. Looking up the rest from reference TRBV15 and TRBJ1-1 gives the full variable domain: DAMVIQNPRYQVTQFGKPVTLSCSQTLNHNVMYWYQQKSSQAPKLLFHYYDKDFNNEADTPDNFQSRRPNTSFCFLDIRSPGLGDTAMYLCATSEGKGTEAFFGQGTRLTVV.

This clonotype appeared many times. V usage is TRBV20-1 and J usage is TRBJ2-7; the D is unclear. CDR1 is DFQATT and CDR2 is SNEGSKA in the germline V gene (reference sequence). The V end lost 3 bases, the J end lost 6 bases, and 12 bases lay between the germline ends. This CDR3 is 12 amino acids long. CDR3 region: CSARFAGPEQYF. DNA of the CDR3: TGCAGTGCTAGGTTTGCAGGCCCCGAGCAGTACTTC.